The rows below give T cell receptor beta chains drawn from one sample of a study of regulatory T cells in long-lasting Graves disease. A single record per CDR3 protein comes from TCRdb applying MiXCR to the multiplex PCR reads. Found here are 500,000 to 700,000 distinct CDR3 sequences, around 32% of them singletons; the top ten hold around 42%. The material was peripheral blood mononuclear cells (PBMCs), obtained when the disease was refractory, from a patient treated with antithyroid drugs. The receptor source for this set is a female donor with Graves disease. CDR3s include the opening cysteine and the closing phenylalanine or tryptophan. A D gene is named only where the DNA matches it firmly. Size is stated for part of the rows, as once, few or many counts, or as a class when the clone is expanded.

J gene,D gene,V gene,clone size,CDR3 DNA,CDR3 protein
TRBJ2-3,TRBD1,TRBV7-8,few,TGTGCCAGCAGCTGGGACAGACTGGTCGGTACGCAGTATTTT,CASSWDRLVGTQYF
TRBJ1-6,-,TRBV20-1,-,TGCAGTGCTAGGGTTTCGCCAGAGGCTTCACCCCTCCACTTT,CSARVSPEASPLHF
TRBJ2-2,TRBD1,TRBV20-1,-,TGCAGTGCGCGGCTGGCCTACCCGGGACAGGGAGCCCCCGGGTCCGTACGTTTGGGGGAGCTGTTTTTT,CSARLAYPGQGAPGSVRLGELFF
TRBJ1-5,-,TRBV13,-,TGTGCCAGCAGCGATAGACGGTCAGATCAGCCCCAGCATTTT,CASSDRRSDQPQHF
TRBJ2-7,TRBD2,TRBV6-1,-,TGTGCCAGCAGTGGCGCAGCGGGAGGGTCCCGGGAGCAGTACTTC,CASSGAAGGSREQYF
TRBJ2-2,TRBD2,TRBV7-9,once,TGTGCCAGCAGCCCTCTAGCGGGAACACCCACCGGGGAGCTGTTTTTT,CASSPLAGTPTGELFF
TRBJ1-5,TRBD1,TRBV28,many,TGTGCCAGCAGTTTCTCCCGGGACAGGGGGAATCAGCCCCAGCATTTT,CASSFSRDRGNQPQHF
TRBJ2-1,-,TRBV7-9,few,TGTGCCAGCAGCTGGCGAATGGGGTCTGAGCAGTTCTTC,CASSWRMGSEQFF
TRBJ1-3,TRBD1,TRBV2,few,TGTGCCAGAGGGACAGTAGCTGGAAACACCATATATTTT,CARGTVAGNTIYF
TRBJ1-4,TRBD1,TRBV3-1,-,TGTGCCAGCAGCCAAGAGGGTCTAGGGGGCGAAAATGAAAAACTGTTTTTT,CASSQEGLGGENEKLFF
TRBJ1-4,-,TRBV18,few,TGTGCCAGCTCACGAGGAGGAAATAATGAAAAACTGTTTTTT,CASSRGGNNEKLFF
TRBJ2-7,-,TRBV2,-,TGTGCCAGCAAACATGCCCTCTCCTACGAGCAGTACTTC,CASKHALSYEQYF
TRBJ2-3,TRBD1,TRBV27,-,TGTGCCAGCAACCTTGCAGGGGGAGGCACAGATACGCAGTATTTT,CASNLAGGGTDTQYF
TRBJ1-2,TRBD1,TRBV27,-,TGTGCCAGCAGCTTTTCCCCCGGGACAGGGGGAGTTAACTATGGCTACACCTTC,CASSFSPGTGGVNYGYTF
TRBJ2-2,-,TRBV7-9,few,TGTGCCAGCAGCTTAAGGTTGGGAGGAGACACCGGGGAGCTGTTTTTT,CASSLRLGGDTGELFF
TRBJ2-7,-,TRBV2,many,TGTGCCAGCAGTGAAGCGCTGACAACCGACTACGAGCAGTACTTC,CASSEALTTDYEQYF
TRBJ2-7,-,TRBV12-5,many,TGTGCTAGTGGTTTGTCCCCAGATAGCTCCTACGAGCAGTACTTC,CASGLSPDSSYEQYF
TRBJ2-5,-,TRBV25-1,-,TGTGCCAGCAGTGATCTGGGGAAAGGAGAGACCCAGTACTTC,CASSDLGKGETQYF
TRBJ1-2,-,TRBV12-3/TRBV12-4,-,TGTGCCAGCAGTTTACCCTCCGTGCCCCGACAGCTCGAAGGTGGCTACACCTTC,CASSLPSVPRQLEGGYTF
TRBJ2-5,-,TRBV27,-,TGTGCCAGCAGCCAGACAGGAGGAAGAGAGACCCAGTACTTC,CASSQTGGRETQYF
TRBJ1-1,TRBD1,TRBV12-3/TRBV12-4,many,TGTGCCAGCAGTTTGAGGGGGCGCACGGGGACTGAAGCTTTCTTT,CASSLRGRTGTEAFF
TRBJ1-5,-,TRBV6-5,many,TGTGCCAGCAGTTGGTGGACAGCAAGCAATCAGCCCCAGCATTTT,CASSWWTASNQPQHF
TRBJ2-2,-,TRBV15,-,TGTGCCACCAGCAGAGGGACCCGAACGAACACCGGGGAGCTGTTTTTT,CATSRGTRTNTGELFF
TRBJ2-3,-,TRBV6-5,-,TGTGCCAGCAGTTACTTGAGGGGATCGGAGTCTACGCAGTATTTT,CASSYLRGSESTQYF
TRBJ1-2,-,TRBV12-3/TRBV12-4,-,TGTGCCAGCAACCCGACAGGTTCGGGTTATGGCTACACCTTC,CASNPTGSGYGYTF
TRBJ2-7,TRBD1,TRBV11-2,-,TGTGCCAGCAGCTCGCAGACAGGGGTTTTTTCCTACGAGCAGTACTTC,CASSSQTGVFSYEQYF
TRBJ1-1,-,TRBV29-1,-,TGCAGCGTTGGTTGGGGCACTGAAGCTTTCTTT,CSVGWGTEAFF
TRBJ2-7,-,TRBV11-2,many,TGTGCCAGCAGCTTAGAGGGCCTTACCTACGAGCAGTACTTC,CASSLEGLTYEQYF
TRBJ2-1,-,TRBV11-3,-,TGTGCCAGCAGCTTAAGGCATGAGCAGTTCTTC,CASSLRHEQFF
TRBJ1-5,TRBD1,TRBV28,many,TGTGCCAGCAGTTTAAGGAAGGCCAGGGGGCCCCATCAGCCCCAGCATTTT,CASSLRKARGPHQPQHF
TRBJ1-5,-,TRBV6-1,-,TGTGCCAGCACCCTAATATCGTCCGGCAATCAGCCCCAGCATTTT,CASTLISSGNQPQHF
TRBJ2-7,-,TRBV9,-,TGTGCCAGCAGCGTAGAGGCGGATGGTGGTATTGTAAACGAGCAGTACTTC,CASSVEADGGIVNEQYF
TRBJ1-4,-,TRBV28,many,TGTGCCAGCAGTTTACGGGGGTTTACTAATGAAAAACTGTTTTTT,CASSLRGFTNEKLFF
TRBJ1-5,-,TRBV12-3/TRBV12-4,few,TGTGCCAGCAGTTTCCACCAATATAGCAATCAGCCCCAGCATTTT,CASSFHQYSNQPQHF
TRBJ2-5,-,TRBV7-9,many,TGTGCCAGCAGCTTAGGTTCATGGACAGAAGAGACCCAGTACTTC,CASSLGSWTEETQYF
TRBJ1-1,TRBD1,TRBV20-1,-,TGCAGTGCGGACCGAACAGGGGGCCTCACTGAAGCTTTCTTT,CSADRTGGLTEAFF
TRBJ1-1,TRBD1,TRBV30,-,TGTGCCTGGAGCCCGGACAGGGGAGCTTTCTTT,CAWSPDRGAFF
TRBJ1-1,-,TRBV28,-,TGTGCCAGCAGTTCAAGGGGGGATGCTTTCTTT,CASSSRGDAFF
TRBJ1-2,-,TRBV27,few,TGTGCCAGCAGTTTATCGGGCCTTAACTATGGCTACACCTTC,CASSLSGLNYGYTF
TRBJ1-1,-,TRBV28,many,TGTGCCAGCAGTTTGGTACGCTTTAACACTGAAGCTTTCTTT,CASSLVRFNTEAFF
TRBJ1-5,-,TRBV5-6,-,TGTGCCAGCAGCTGGACCGCCGTGGGACCCCAGCATTTT,CASSWTAVGPQHF
TRBJ2-5,-,TRBV20-1,many,TGCAGTGCTAGGGGGGCTAGCGGATACCGGGAGACCCAGTACTTC,CSARGASGYRETQYF
TRBJ1-1,-,TRBV29-1,-,TGCAGCGTGGGAGGGGCGATCACTGAAGCTTTCTTT,CSVGGAITEAFF
TRBJ2-5,TRBD1,TRBV18,few,TGTGCCAGCTCACCTCGGGACAGTTTCCAAGAGACCCAGTACTTC,CASSPRDSFQETQYF
TRBJ2-3,-,TRBV5-6,-,TGTGCCAGCAGCCCCCCCTCCCTCGCAGATACGCAGTATTTT,CASSPPSLADTQYF
TRBJ1-1,TRBD1,TRBV27,few,TGTGCCAGCTACCCACGACGGACAGGGAAGACTGAAGCTTTCTTT,CASYPRRTGKTEAFF